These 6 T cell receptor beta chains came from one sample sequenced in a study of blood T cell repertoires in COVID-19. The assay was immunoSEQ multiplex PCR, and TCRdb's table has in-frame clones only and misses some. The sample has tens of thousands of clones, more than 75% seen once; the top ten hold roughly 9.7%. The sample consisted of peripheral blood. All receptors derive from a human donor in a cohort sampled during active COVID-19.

The CDR3 nucleotides read TGTGCCAGCAGTGAGGGACTAGCGGGAATCCATGAGCAGTTCTTC. Amino acids: CASSEGLAGIHEQFF. The chain links TRBV2 to TRBJ2-1; 13 bases align to TRBD2. This CDR3 is built from 15 residues. Germline CDR1 is SNHLY and CDR2 is FYNNEI. V trimming: 3 bases; J trimming: 8 bases; junction bases outside the gene matches: 4.

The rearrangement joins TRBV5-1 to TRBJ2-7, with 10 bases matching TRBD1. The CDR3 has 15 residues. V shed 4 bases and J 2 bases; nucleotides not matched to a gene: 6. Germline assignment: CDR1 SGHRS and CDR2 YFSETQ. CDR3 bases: TGCGCCAGCAGCCAATCGGGACAGGGGACCTACGAGCAGTACTTC. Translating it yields CASSQSGQGTYEQYF.

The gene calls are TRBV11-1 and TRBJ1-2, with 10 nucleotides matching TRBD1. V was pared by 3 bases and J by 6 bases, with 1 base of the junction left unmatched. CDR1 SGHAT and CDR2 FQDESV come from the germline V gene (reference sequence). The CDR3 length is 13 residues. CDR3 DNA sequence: TGTGCCAGCAGCTTCGGACAGGGGGATGGCTACACCTTC. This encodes CASSFGQGDGYTF. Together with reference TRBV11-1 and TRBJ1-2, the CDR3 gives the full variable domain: EAEVAQSPRYKITEKSQAVAFWCDPISGHATLYWYRQILGQGPELLVQFQDESVVDDSQLPKDRFSAERLKGVDSTLKIQPAELGDSAMYLCASSFGQGDGYTFGSGTRLTVV.

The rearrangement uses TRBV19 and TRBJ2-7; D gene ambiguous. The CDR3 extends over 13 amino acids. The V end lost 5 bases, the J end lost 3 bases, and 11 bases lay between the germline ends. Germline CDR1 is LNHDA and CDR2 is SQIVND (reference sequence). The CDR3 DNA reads TGTGCCAGTAGTGCAGGCCCCGACTACGAGCAGTACTTC. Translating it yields CASSAGPDYEQYF.

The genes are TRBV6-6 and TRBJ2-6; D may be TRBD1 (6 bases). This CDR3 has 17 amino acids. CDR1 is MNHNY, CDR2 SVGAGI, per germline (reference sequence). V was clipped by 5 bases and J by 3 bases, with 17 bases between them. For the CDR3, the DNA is TGTGCCAGCAGTCCGATTACAGGGCTAGGTGGGGCCAACGTCCTGACTTTC. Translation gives CASSPITGLGGANVLTF.

Here the CDR3 DNA reads TGTGCCAGCAGCCAGAGGGGGACAGCTGTGAACACTGAAGCTTTCTTT. It specifies CASSQRGTAVNTEAFF. J is TRBJ1-1 and V is TRBV5-6; 7 bases fit TRBD1. V shed 4 bases and J 0 bases; nucleotides not matched to a gene: 9. Germline CDR1 and CDR2: SGHDT and YYEEEE. The CDR3 length is 16 residues.